This TCR beta chain derives from a study of response to subunit inactivated influenza vaccine. This clonotype has at least ten counts. Germline loops: CDR1 SGHDT, CDR2 YYEEEE. V was shortened by 4 bases and J by 4 bases, with 17 bases between the two germline ends. CDR3 length: 15 residues. Using its own MiXCR run on the RT-PCR reads, TCRdb lists one record per CDR3 protein. The sample has roughly 540,000 distinct CDR3 sequences; roughly a quarter are singletons. The data also belong to a second study, concerning T cells expressing NK-cell markers. That paper adds: cDNA encoding TCR beta was synthesized via 5'RACE template switching incorporating UMIs. The sequencing cohort of eight donors included seven HCMV-seropositive individuals and one seronegative individual. Clarity on HCMV specificity was lacking for the expanded NKG2C+ T cell clones.

The V and J genes are TRBV5-6 and TRBJ2-5; perhaps TRBD2 as D (7 bases). This TCR derives from a man in his fifties or sixties who received an inactivated influenza vaccine. The starting material was CD4+ T cells sorted from PBMCs, obtained about 13 days after vaccination. In nucleotides, the CDR3 is TGTGCCAGCAGCCCAGGCGGGGGCTCTAGAGAGACCCAGTACTTC. It encodes CASSPGGGSRETQYF.